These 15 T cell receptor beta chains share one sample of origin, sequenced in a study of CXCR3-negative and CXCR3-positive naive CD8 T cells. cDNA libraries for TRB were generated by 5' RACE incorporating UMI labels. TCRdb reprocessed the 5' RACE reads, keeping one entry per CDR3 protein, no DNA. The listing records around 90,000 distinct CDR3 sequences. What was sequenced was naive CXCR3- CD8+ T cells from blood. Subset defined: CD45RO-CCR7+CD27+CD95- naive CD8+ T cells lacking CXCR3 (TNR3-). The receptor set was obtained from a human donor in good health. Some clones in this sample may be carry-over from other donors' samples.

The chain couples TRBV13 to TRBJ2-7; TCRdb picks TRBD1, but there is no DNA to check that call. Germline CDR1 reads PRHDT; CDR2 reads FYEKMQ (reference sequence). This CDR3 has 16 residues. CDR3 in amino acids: CASSSAGDRVRYEQYF.

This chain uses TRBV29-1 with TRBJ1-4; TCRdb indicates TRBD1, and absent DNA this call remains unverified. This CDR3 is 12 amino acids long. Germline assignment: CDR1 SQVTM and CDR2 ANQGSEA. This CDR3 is CSATGGGGKLFF.

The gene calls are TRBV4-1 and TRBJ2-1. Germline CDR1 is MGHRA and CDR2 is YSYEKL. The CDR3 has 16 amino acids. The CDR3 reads CASSQDVGGSNNEQFF.

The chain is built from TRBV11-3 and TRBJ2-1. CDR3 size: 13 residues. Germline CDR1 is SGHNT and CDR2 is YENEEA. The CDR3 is CASSFGQHNEQFF.

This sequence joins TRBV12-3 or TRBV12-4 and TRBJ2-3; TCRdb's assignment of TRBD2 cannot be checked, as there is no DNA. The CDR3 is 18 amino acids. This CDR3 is CASSLFPKLDAHTDTQYF.

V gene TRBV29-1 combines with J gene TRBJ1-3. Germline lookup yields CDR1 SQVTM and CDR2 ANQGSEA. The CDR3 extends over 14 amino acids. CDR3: CSVGGLSGTPNIYF.

The CDR3 here is CASRDDLNTGELLF. The chain is built from TRBV6-2 or TRBV6-3 and TRBJ2-2. The germline V gene encodes CDR1 MNHEY and CDR2 SVGEGT. The CDR3 has 14 amino acids.

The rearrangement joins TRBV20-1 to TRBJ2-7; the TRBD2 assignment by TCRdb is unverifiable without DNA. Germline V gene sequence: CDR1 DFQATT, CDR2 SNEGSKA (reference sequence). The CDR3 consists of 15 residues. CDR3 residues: CSARTTSGVPYEQYF.

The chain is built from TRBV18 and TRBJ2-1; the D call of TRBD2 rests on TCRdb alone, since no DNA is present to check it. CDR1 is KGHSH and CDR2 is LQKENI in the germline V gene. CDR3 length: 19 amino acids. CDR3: CASSPLPRTSGVSYNEQFF.

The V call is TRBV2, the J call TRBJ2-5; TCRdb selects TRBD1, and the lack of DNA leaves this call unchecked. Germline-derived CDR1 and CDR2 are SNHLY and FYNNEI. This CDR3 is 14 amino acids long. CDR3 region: CASSVDQGWETQYF.

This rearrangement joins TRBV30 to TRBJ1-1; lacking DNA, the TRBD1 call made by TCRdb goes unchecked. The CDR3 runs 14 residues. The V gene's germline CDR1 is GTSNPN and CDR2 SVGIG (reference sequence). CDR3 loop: CAWTLGQGNTEAFF.

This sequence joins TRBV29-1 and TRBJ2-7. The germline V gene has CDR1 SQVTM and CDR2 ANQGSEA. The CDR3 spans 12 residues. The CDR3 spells CSVLRQDYEQYF.

The CDR3 spells CASSSNRGDAKNIQYF. The chain employs TRBV7-9 and TRBJ2-4; the TRBD1 assignment by TCRdb is unverifiable without DNA. The germline V gene encodes CDR1 SEHNR and CDR2 FQNEAQ (reference sequence). The CDR3 runs 16 residues.

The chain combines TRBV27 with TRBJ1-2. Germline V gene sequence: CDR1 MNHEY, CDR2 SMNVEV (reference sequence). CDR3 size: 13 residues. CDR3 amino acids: CASSLSGLYGYTF.

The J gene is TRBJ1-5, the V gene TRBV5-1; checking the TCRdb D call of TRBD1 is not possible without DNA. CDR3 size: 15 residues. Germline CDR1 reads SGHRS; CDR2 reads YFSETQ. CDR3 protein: CASSLGQGGNQPQHF.